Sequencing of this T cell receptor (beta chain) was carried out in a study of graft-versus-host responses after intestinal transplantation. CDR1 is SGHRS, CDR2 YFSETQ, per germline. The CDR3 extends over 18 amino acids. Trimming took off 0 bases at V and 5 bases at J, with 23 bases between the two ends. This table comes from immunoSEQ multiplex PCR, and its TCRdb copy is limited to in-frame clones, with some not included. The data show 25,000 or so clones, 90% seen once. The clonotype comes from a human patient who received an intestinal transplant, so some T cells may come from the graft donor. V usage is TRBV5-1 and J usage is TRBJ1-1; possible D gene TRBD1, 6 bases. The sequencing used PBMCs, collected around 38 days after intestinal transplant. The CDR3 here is CASSLAWRGAFRGTEAFF. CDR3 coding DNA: TGCGCCAGCAGCTTGGCCTGGCGGGGGGCGTTTCGGGGAACTGAAGCTTTCTTT.